Listed below are T cell receptor beta chains from one sample, sequenced in a study of cytomegalovirus exposure and HLA in healthy donors. Profiling relied on immunoSEQ multiplex PCR, and the TCRdb table lists in-frame clones only, not all of them. The sample includes tens of thousands of clones, around 96% of them seen just once. Sequencing input: PBMCs. These receptors originate from a woman aged 18-29 years in good health and CMV-seronegative. The CDR3 runs from the conserved cysteine through the conserved F or W. Fields, in order: D gene, V gene, J gene, clone size, CDR3 protein, CDR3 DNA. D genes are given only for firm matches. Part of the rows lack a size; the others show once, few, many or a class for expanded clones.

>TRBD1|TRBV4-1|TRBJ2-5|once
CASSQGGQGTKTQYF
TGCGCCAGCAGCCAAGGGGGACAGGGTACCAAGACCCAGTACTTC
>TRBD1|TRBV6-4|TRBJ1-1|NA
CASSDSTGVNTEAFF
TGTGCCAGCAGTGACTCAACAGGGGTGAACACTGAAGCTTTCTTT
>TRBD1|TRBV7-3|TRBJ2-1|NA
CASSGDREGEQFF
TGTGCCAGCAGCGGTGACAGGGAAGGTGAGCAGTTCTTC
>NA|TRBV2|TRBJ1-4|NA
CASRWDIATNEKLFF
TGTGCCAGCAGGTGGGACATCGCAACTAATGAAAAACTGTTTTTT
>TRBD2|TRBV28|TRBJ2-7|NA
CASRPGGDGATYEQYF
TGTGCCAGCAGACCTGGGGGGGACGGGGCGACCTACGAGCAGTACTTC
>TRBD2|TRBV5-8|TRBJ2-1|NA
CASRTGLAGGGPYNEQFF
TGTGCCAGCAGAACGGGACTAGCGGGAGGGGGCCCTTACAATGAGCAGTTCTTC
>NA|TRBV6-5|TRBJ2-7|NA
CASSYSRGGTYEQYF
TGTGCCAGCAGTTACTCGAGGGGGGGAACCTACGAGCAGTACTTC
>TRBD1|TRBV28|TRBJ2-1|once
CASSSHDRGEQFF
TGTGCCAGCAGTTCCCATGACAGGGGTGAGCAGTTCTTC
>NA|TRBV6-5|TRBJ1-1|NA
CASSYGGVNTEAFF
TGTGCCAGCAGTTACGGGGGGGTGAACACTGAAGCTTTCTTT
>NA|TRBV4-1|TRBJ1-2|NA
CASSQGEGLGYGYTF
TGCGCCAGCAGCCAAGGGGAGGGCCTCGGCTATGGCTACACCTTC
>NA|TRBV10-3|TRBJ2-3|NA
CAIRNTTDTQYF
TGTGCCATCAGGAACACCACAGATACGCAGTATTTT
>NA|TRBV6-6|TRBJ1-5|NA
CASSYTGHLQPQHF
TGTGCCAGCAGTTACACAGGACATCTTCAGCCCCAGCATTTT
>NA|TRBV11-2|TRBJ2-5|NA
CASTPRAGQETQYF
TGTGCCAGCACCCCCCGAGCGGGCCAAGAGACCCAGTACTTC
>NA|TRBV10-2|TRBJ2-2|NA
CASSRITGYTGELFF
TGCGCCAGCAGCCGCATAACAGGGTACACCGGGGAGCTGTTTTTT
>NA|TRBV20-1|TRBJ2-3|NA
CSANRRDTQYF
TGCAGTGCAAATCGGCGGGATACGCAGTATTTT
>TRBD2|TRBV5-4|TRBJ2-6|NA
CASSLGGSSSGANVLTF
TGTGCCAGCAGCTTGGGCGGGAGCAGCTCTGGGGCCAACGTCCTGACTTTC
>TRBD2|TRBV7-9|TRBJ2-1|NA
CASRGPRGDRGGDEQFF
TGTGCCAGCAGGGGGCCGCGGGGGGATAGGGGTGGGGATGAGCAGTTCTTC
>TRBD1|TRBV11-2|TRBJ1-3|NA
CASSPRTGSGNTIYF
TGTGCCAGCAGCCCCCGGACAGGCTCTGGAAACACCATATATTTT
>NA|TRBV5-5|TRBJ1-4|NA
CASTLRGQVREKLFF
TGTGCCAGCACGCTGCGAGGGCAGGTACGGGAAAAACTGTTTTTT
>NA|TRBV19|TRBJ2-5|NA
CASSMWDKETQYF
TGTGCCAGTAGTATGTGGGACAAGGAGACCCAGTACTTC
>NA|TRBV19|TRBJ1-5|once
CASSTRDYNQPQHF
TGTGCCAGTAGTACCCGGGACTACAATCAGCCCCAGCATTTT
>TRBD1|TRBV9|TRBJ1-3|NA
CASSEGRGGTGGNTIYF
TGTGCCAGCAGCGAGGGGAGAGGGGGGACAGGCGGAAACACCATATATTTT
>NA|TRBV30|TRBJ2-7|NA
CIPAGERGPPRYEQYF
TGTATACCAGCAGGGGAGAGGGGACCACCGCGTTACGAGCAGTACTTC